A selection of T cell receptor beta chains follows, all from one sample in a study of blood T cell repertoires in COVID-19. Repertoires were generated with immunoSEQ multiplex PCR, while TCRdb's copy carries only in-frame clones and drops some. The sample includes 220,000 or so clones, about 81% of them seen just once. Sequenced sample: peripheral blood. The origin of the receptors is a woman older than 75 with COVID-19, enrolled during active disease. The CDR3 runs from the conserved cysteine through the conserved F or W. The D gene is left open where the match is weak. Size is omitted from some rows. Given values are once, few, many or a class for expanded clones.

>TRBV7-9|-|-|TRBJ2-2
CASRPTGMNTGELFF
TGTGCCAGCAGGCCGACAGGAATGAACACCGGGGAGCTGTTTTTT
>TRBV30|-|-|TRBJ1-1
CAWSVQRDTEAFF
TGTGCCTGGAGTGTTCAGAGGGACACTGAAGCTTTCTTT
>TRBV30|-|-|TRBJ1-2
CAWSVRGAEGYTF
TGTGCCTGGAGTGTACGGGGGGCGGAGGGCTACACCTTC
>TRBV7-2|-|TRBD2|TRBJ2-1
CASSLATSANEQFF
TGTGCCAGCAGCTTAGCGACTAGCGCAAATGAGCAGTTCTTC
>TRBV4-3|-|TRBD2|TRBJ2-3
CASSLGLGYTDTQYF
TGCGCCAGCAGCCTCGGACTAGGTTACACAGATACGCAGTATTTT
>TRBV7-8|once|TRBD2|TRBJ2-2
CASRLTGTSANTGELFF
TGTGCCAGCCGTCTCACCGGGACTAGCGCGAACACCGGGGAGCTGTTTTTT
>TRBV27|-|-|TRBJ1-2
CASSLSSGVGGYTF
TGTGCCAGCAGTTTATCGTCGGGGGTCGGAGGCTACACCTTC
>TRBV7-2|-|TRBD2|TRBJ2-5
CASSLGGGGVETQYF
TGTGCCAGCAGCTTAGGTGGCGGGGGGGTAGAGACCCAGTACTTC
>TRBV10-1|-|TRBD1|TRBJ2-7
CASSESTGARSEQYF
TGCGCCAGCAGTGAGTCGACAGGGGCGCGGAGCGAGCAGTACTTC
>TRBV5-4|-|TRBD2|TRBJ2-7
CASSSQAGAYEQYF
TGTGCCAGCAGCTCCCAGGCGGGAGCCTACGAGCAGTACTTC
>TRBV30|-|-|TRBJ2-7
CAWTGANRAYEQYF
TGTGCCTGGACCGGCGCAAACCGGGCCTACGAGCAGTACTTC
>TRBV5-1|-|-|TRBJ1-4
CASREGWGEKLFF
TGCGCCAGCAGAGAGGGATGGGGTGAAAAACTGTTTTTT
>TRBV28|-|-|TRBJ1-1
CASSPQGTEAFF
TGTGCCAGCAGTCCTCAGGGAACTGAAGCTTTCTTT
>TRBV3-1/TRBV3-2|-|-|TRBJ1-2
CASSRAKPGYGYTF
TGTGCCAGCAGCCGGGCCAAACCAGGCTATGGCTACACCTTC
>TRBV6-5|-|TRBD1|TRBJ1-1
CASSWDRGTEAFF
TGTGCCAGCAGTTGGGACAGGGGGACTGAAGCTTTCTTT
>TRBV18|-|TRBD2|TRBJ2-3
CASRRTSDSDTQYF
TGTGCCAGCCGAAGGACTAGCGATTCAGATACGCAGTATTTT
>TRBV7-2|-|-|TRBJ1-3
CASSFLGGDTIYF
TGTGCCAGCAGCTTCCTTGGCGGGGACACCATATATTTT
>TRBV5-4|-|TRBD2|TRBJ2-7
CASSLRGRDEQYF
TGTGCCAGCAGCTTGCGCGGGAGAGACGAGCAGTACTTC
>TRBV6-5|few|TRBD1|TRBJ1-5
CASTRGRGQPQHF
TGTGCCAGCACTAGGGGGCGCGGGCAGCCCCAGCATTTT
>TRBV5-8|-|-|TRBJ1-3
CASSWVAPGSGNTIYF
TGTGCCAGCAGCTGGGTTGCGCCGGGCTCTGGAAACACCATATATTTT
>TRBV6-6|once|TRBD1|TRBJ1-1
CGTGLNTEAFF
TGTGGGACAGGGCTGAACACTGAAGCTTTCTTT
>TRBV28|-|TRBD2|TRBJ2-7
CASSLQALAGGGEQYF
TGTGCCAGCAGTTTGCAGGCGCTAGCGGGAGGGGGCGAGCAGTACTTC
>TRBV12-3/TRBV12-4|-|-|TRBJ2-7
CASSLDPLYEQYF
TGTGCCAGCAGTTTAGATCCGCTATACGAGCAGTACTTC
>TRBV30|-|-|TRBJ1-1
CAWGTAGDTEAFF
TGTGCCTGGGGTACAGCGGGGGACACTGAAGCTTTCTTT
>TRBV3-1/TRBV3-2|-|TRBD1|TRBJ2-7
CASGRWQGDEQYF
TGTGCCAGCGGCCGCTGGCAGGGGGACGAGCAGTACTTC
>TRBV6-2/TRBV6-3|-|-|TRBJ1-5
CASSHPSPQHF
TGTGCCAGCAGCCATCCCTCGCCCCAGCATTTT
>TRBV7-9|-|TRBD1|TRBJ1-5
CASSFSLDRGTKPQHF
TGTGCCAGCAGCTTCAGTTTGGACAGGGGCACAAAGCCCCAGCATTTT
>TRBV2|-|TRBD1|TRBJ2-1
CASIRLSGTGGFF
TGTGCCAGCATTCGCCTGTCCGGGACAGGGGGGTTCTTC
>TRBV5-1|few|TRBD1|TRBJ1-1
CASSFIPTGVNTEAFF
TGCGCCAGCAGTTTCATACCGACAGGGGTAAACACTGAAGCTTTCTTT
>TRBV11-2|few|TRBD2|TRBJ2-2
CASSLAGGQISGELFF
TGTGCCAGCAGCCTAGCGGGGGGGCAAATATCCGGGGAGCTGTTTTTT
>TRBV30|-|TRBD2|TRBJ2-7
CAWSPPGLYEQYF
TGTGCCTGGAGTCCCCCGGGACTATACGAGCAGTACTTC
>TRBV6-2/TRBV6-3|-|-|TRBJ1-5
CASSPVIQGYQPQHF
TGTGCCAGCAGTCCCGTGATCCAGGGGTATCAGCCCCAGCATTTT
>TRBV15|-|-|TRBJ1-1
CATSRDTRGTEAFF
TGTGCCACCAGCAGAGATACCAGGGGAACTGAAGCTTTCTTT
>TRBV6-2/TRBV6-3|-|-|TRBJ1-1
CASSWANTEAFF
TGTGCCAGCAGTTGGGCGAACACTGAAGCTTTCTTT
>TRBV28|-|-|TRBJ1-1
CASSLEQKNTEAFF
TGTGCCAGCAGTTTAGAACAGAAGAACACTGAAGCTTTCTTT
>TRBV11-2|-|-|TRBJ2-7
CASSLGGVWQYF
TGTGCCAGCAGCTTAGGAGGAGTTTGGCAGTACTTC
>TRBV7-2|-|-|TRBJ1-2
CASSKTVASTIYGYTF
TGTGCCAGCAGCAAGACAGTGGCCTCAACCATTTATGGCTACACCTTC